This TCR beta chain was sequenced during a study of T-cell reconstitution after alpha-beta-depleted transplantation in children. The TCRbeta library incorporated unique molecular identifiers. TCRdb fed the PCR reads into MiXCR, producing one record per CDR3 protein. Altogether roughly 420,000 distinct CDR3 sequences are present, roughly 16% being singletons, with the ten largest covering 25% to 30%. Trimming cost V 1 base and J 2 bases; bases outside gene matches: 6. The CDR3 length is 19 residues. Germline assignment: CDR1 MDHEN and CDR2 SYDVKM. This chain uses TRBV28 with TRBJ2-2; the match to TRBD2 covers 14 bases. The receptor comes from a boy under two years old who had a stem cell transplant for Wiskott-Aldrich syndrome, so the T cells may come from the graft donor. Sequencing was performed on PBMCs, mostly from graft donor cells, taken 360 days after TCRalphabeta/CD19-depleted stem cell transplant. In DNA form, the CDR3 reads TGTGCCAGCAGTTTATCCGGGACTAGCGGGGGACCTAACACCGGGGAGCTGTTTTTT. This codes for CASSLSGTSGGPNTGELFF.